This T cell receptor beta chain is drawn from a study of graft-versus-host responses after intestinal transplantation. Overall study: The whole recipient group had anti-thymocyte globulin induction followed by tacrolimus and steroids for roughly three years. The study, taken as a whole, reports: GvH clones were found in recipient marrow; some appeared first in ileum or blood. Circulating GvH clones peaking coincided with falling HvG clones soon after transplant. Subjects displaying graft-donor T cell macrochimerism possessed elevated graft-versus-host to host-versus-graft clonal ratios inside allografts.

Method: immunoSEQ multiplex PCR; TCRdb's copy keeps in-frame clones and lacks some. Among tens of thousands of clones listed, 90% to 95% were seen once. Note on this clone: Antigen: not known.

This TCR came from a human patient who received an intestinal transplant, so some T cells may come from the graft donor. Sequenced here: PBMCs, sampled more than 750 days after a first intestinal transplant, on the day of a second.

CDR3 in amino acids: CASSLNRGTEAFF. In nucleotides, the CDR3 is TGTGCCAGCAGTTTAAACCGTGGGACTGAAGCTTTCTTT. The V gene is TRBV27, the J gene TRBJ1-1; D is unresolved. V was pared by 2 bases and J by 5 bases, with 9 bases between. This CDR3 comprises 13 residues. Germline assignment: CDR1 MNHEY and CDR2 SMNVEV (reference sequence).